The 32 T cell receptor beta chains below come from one sample, sequenced in a study of vaccination and CD4 T cells after COVID-19. The treatment is: roughly ten-day PBMC culture with coronavirus spike peptide pools or control peptides (ViraFEST assay). CD4+ T cells that came from the unexposed donor were collected before the COVID-19 pandemic (2011-2018). Their antigens are not known. The Oncomine TCR Beta short-read assay generated sequence data from the DNA of cultured CD4+ T cells. TCRdb reanalysed the PCR reads using MiXCR and keeps one entry per CDR3 protein. The table has approximately 6,600 distinct CDR3 sequences, about 54% seen once. The sequenced sample was CD4+ T cells from blood, cultured in vitro. Receptors were obtained from a human donor in good health.

The chain recombines TRBV5-1 with TRBJ1-5; no reliable D call. Trimming cost V 0 bases and J 4 bases, with 11 bases left between them. This CDR3 is built from 15 residues. Germline V lookup: CDR1 SGHRS, CDR2 YFSETQ. The CDR3 region has the DNA TGCGCCAGCAGCTTGGTGGCAGGCCAAAATCAGCCCCAGCATTTT. This gives the protein CASSLVAGQNQPQHF.

The V and J genes are TRBV24-1 and TRBJ2-1; 7 bases fit TRBD1. CDR3 length: 14 residues. V gave up 4 bases and J gave up 5 bases; unmatched junction bases: 4. CDR1 KGHDR and CDR2 SFDVKD come from the germline V gene. The CDR3 DNA reads as TGTGCCACCAGTGACCAGACAGGGAACAATGAGCAGTTCTTC. Protein: CATSDQTGNNEQFF.

This clonotype was seen once. The V call is TRBV7-9, the J call TRBJ2-2; the match to TRBD2 covers 9 bases. The CDR3 has 17 amino acids. With 0 bases clipped from V and 2 bases from J, the junction kept 4 bases outside the gene matches. Looked up from germline, CDR1 is SEHNR and CDR2 is FQNEAQ (reference sequence). The CDR3 sequence is CASSLARGGDNTGELFF. In DNA form, the CDR3 reads TGTGCCAGCAGCTTAGCGCGGGGGGGCGATAACACCGGGGAGCTGTTTTTT.

The chain employs TRBV18 and TRBJ2-2, with no clear D. The CDR3 is made up of 14 amino acids. Trimming removed 6 bases from V and 0 bases from J, with 8 bases in between. The germline V gene has CDR1 KGHSH and CDR2 LQKENI. CDR3 sequence: CASSRQPNTGELFF. The CDR3 region has the DNA TGTGCCAGCTCCAGGCAGCCGAACACCGGGGAGCTGTTTTTT.

This clonotype was seen only a few times. This sequence joins TRBV20-1 and TRBJ1-6; 8 nucleotides line up with TRBD1. This CDR3 is 15 amino acids long. Germline CDR1 is DFQATT and CDR2 is SNEGSKA (reference sequence). V shed 4 bases, J shed 6 bases, and the junction held 8 bases outside the gene matches. CDR3 loop: CSAKSGQGFNSPLHF. CDR3 in DNA: TGCAGTGCTAAGTCCGGACAGGGCTTTAATTCACCCCTCCACTTT.

By share, this clonotype ranks as medium-sized (0.01 to 0.1%). The chain joins TRBV20-1 to TRBJ2-7; D may be TRBD1 or TRBD2 (5 bases each). Trimming removed 5 bases from V and 4 bases from J, with 9 bases in between. CDR3 length: 11 residues. The germline V gene has CDR1 DFQATT and CDR2 SNEGSKA (reference sequence). CDR3 DNA: TGCAGTGCTGGGGACGGGTACGAGCAGTACTTC. This codes for CSAGDGYEQYF.

This chain links TRBV29-1 with TRBJ1-1, with TRBD1 matching 7 bases. The CDR3 runs to 12 residues. Germline-derived CDR1 and CDR2 are SQVTM and ANQGSEA. The DNA for the CDR3 is TGCAACCTTAGAACAGGGGCAACTGAAGCTTTCTTT. It specifies CNLRTGATEAFF.

The table lists this clonotype with a few counts. This sequence joins TRBV7-7 and TRBJ1-2, with D possibly TRBD1 on 5 matching bases. V was trimmed by 4 bases and J by 4 bases, leaving 10 bases between them. The germline V gene has CDR1 SSHAT and CDR2 FNYEAQ (reference sequence). The CDR3 contains 13 residues. CDR3 sequence reads: CASSSDSSYGYTF. In nucleotides, the CDR3 is TGTGCCAGCAGCTCAGACAGCTCCTATGGCTACACCTTC. The full variable domain, completed using reference TRBV7-7 and TRBJ1-2, is GAGVSQSPRYKVTKRGQDVTLRCDPISSHATLYWYQQALGQGPEFLTYFNYEAQPDKSGLPSDRFSAERPEGSISTLTIQRTEQRDSAMYRCASSSDSSYGYTFGSGTRLTVV.

The chain carries TRBV19 and TRBJ2-2; 7 bases match TRBD2. V lost 6 bases and J lost 7; bases outside the gene matches: 11. Germline CDR1 is LNHDA and CDR2 is SQIVND (reference sequence). The CDR3 runs 15 residues. CDR3 region: CASRIPSGGNGELFF. Here the CDR3 DNA reads TGTGCCAGTAGGATACCTAGCGGTGGGAACGGGGAGCTGTTTTTT. Full variable domain (rest looked up from reference TRBV19 and TRBJ2-2): DGGITQSPKYLFRKEGQNVTLSCEQNLNHDAMYWYRQDPGQGLRLIYYSQIVNDFQKGDIAEGYSVSREKKESFPLTVTSAQKNPTAFYLCASRIPSGGNGELFFGEGSRLTVL.

The V call is TRBV27, the J call TRBJ1-5; possible D gene TRBD1, 6 bases. CDR3 length: 14 amino acids. The V gene lost 6 bases and the J gene lost 4 bases, with 13 bases spanning the gap. In germline, CDR1 is MNHEY, CDR2 SMNVEV (reference sequence). This CDR3 is CASRPQGRNQPQHF. The DNA of the CDR3 is TGTGCCAGCAGACCGCAGGGGAGAAATCAGCCCCAGCATTTT.

The chain employs TRBV7-2 and TRBJ2-5; a weak D match, TRBD2 (5 bases). The CDR3 runs to 15 residues. The germline CDR1 and CDR2 sequences are SGHTA and FQGNSA. Trimming removed 1 base from V and 5 bases from J, with 14 bases in between. The CDR3 coding sequence is TGTGCCAGCAGCTTAGGAGGCAATCGCGGGGAGACCCAGTACTTC. The encoded protein is CASSLGGNRGETQYF.

This sequence joins TRBV5-4 and TRBJ1-2; no clear D gene. Germline V CDR1 and CDR2: SGHNT, YYREEE (reference sequence). Trimming took off 2 bases at V and 2 bases at J, with 4 bases between the two ends. The length of the CDR3 is 12 residues. CDR3 in amino acids: CASSFDNYGYTF. The DNA of the CDR3 is TGTGCCAGCAGCTTCGACAACTATGGCTACACCTTC.

This chain links TRBV30 with TRBJ1-2; the match to TRBD1 covers 7 bases. Germline CDR1 and CDR2: GTSNPN and SVGIG (reference sequence). After removal of 3 bases from V and 7 bases from J, the junction contained 17 bases not matched to a gene. This CDR3 is built from 16 residues. CDR3 amino acids: CAWSAGRGKGRGGYTF. CDR3 sequence (DNA): TGTGCCTGGAGCGCCGGCAGGGGGAAGGGCCGGGGTGGCTACACCTTC.

This rearrangement joins TRBV27 to TRBJ2-5; D not resolved. With 5 bases removed from V and 5 bases from J, the gap between germline ends came to 12 bases. CDR3 length: 13 amino acids. Germline-derived CDR1 and CDR2 are MNHEY and SMNVEV (reference sequence). CDR3 coding DNA: TGTGCCAGCAGTCTCAGGCGTGTCGAGACCCAGTACTTC. Protein product: CASSLRRVETQYF.

This chain connects TRBV11-3 to TRBJ2-1; 13 positions match TRBD2. V gave up 5 bases and J gave up 5 bases; unmatched junction bases: 6. Germline lookup yields CDR1 SGHNT and CDR2 YENEEA. The CDR3 contains 16 residues. The CDR3 region has the DNA TGTGCCAGCAGCAACCTAGGGACTAGCGGGAACAATGAGCAGTTCTTC. It is translated as CASSNLGTSGNNEQFF.

This clonotype was seen once. The chain carries TRBV7-9 and TRBJ2-2; 7 nucleotides match TRBD2. The germline gives CDR1 SEHNR, CDR2 FQNEAQ (reference sequence). With V trimmed by 3 bases and J by 0 bases, 4 bases remained unmatched. This CDR3 has 16 residues. The DNA for the CDR3 is TGTGCCAGCAGCTTTCTAGCGGTAACGAACACCGGGGAGCTGTTTTTT. This gives the protein CASSFLAVTNTGELFF.

The V and J genes are TRBV11-2 and TRBJ1-2, with 8 positions matching TRBD1. The CDR3 covers 15 residues. Germline V gene data show CDR1 as SGHAT and CDR2 as FQNNGV. V dropped 6 bases and J dropped 2; count of bases not matched to a gene: 8. CDR3 sequence: CASSPRQGLNYGYTF. CDR3 nucleotide sequence: TGTGCCAGCAGTCCAAGACAGGGGCTGAACTATGGCTACACCTTC.

This chain links TRBV27 with TRBJ2-7, with a weak D call TRBD2 (5 bases). Germline V gene lookup returns CDR1 MNHEY and CDR2 SMNVEV (reference sequence). The CDR3 is 15 residues long. Trimming removed 3 bases at V and 6 bases at J, with 18 bases between. The CDR3 bases are TGTGCCAGCAGTTTTTTGGGAGCCTACGGGGTCGAGCAGTACTTC. It codes for CASSFLGAYGVEQYF.

The V and J genes are TRBV30 and TRBJ2-2; 8 positions match TRBD2. The V gene's germline CDR1 is GTSNPN and CDR2 SVGIG (reference sequence). This CDR3 region has 14 residues. Unmatched junction bases numbered 4, after V lost 3 bases and J lost 4 bases. Here the CDR3 reads CAWRLAGSTGELFF. The CDR3 bases are TGTGCCTGGAGGTTAGCGGGGTCCACCGGGGAGCTGTTTTTT.

This clonotype occurred a few times. The rearrangement links TRBV28 to TRBJ2-7; the D is unclear. The CDR3 is 14 residues long. Per germline, CDR1 MDHEN and CDR2 SYDVKM. Trimming cost V 2 bases and J 6 bases, with 14 bases left between them. In DNA form, the CDR3 reads TGTGCCAGCAGTTTAACGGGCCGTCCGCCCGAGCAGTACTTC. Amino acid sequence: CASSLTGRPPEQYF.

This clonotype was detected a few times. The genes are TRBV19 and TRBJ2-5; 8 positions agree with TRBD1. The CDR3 extends over 12 amino acids. CDR1 and CDR2 (germline): LNHDA, SQIVND (reference sequence). After removal of 9 bases from V and 5 bases from J, the junction contained 5 bases not matched to a gene. The DNA for the CDR3 is TGTGCCAGCTCAGGGGGCTGGGAGACCCAGTACTTC. Translating it yields CASSGGWETQYF. The full variable domain, rest sourced from reference TRBV19 and TRBJ2-5, is DGGITQSPKYLFRKEGQNVTLSCEQNLNHDAMYWYRQDPGQGLRLIYYSQIVNDFQKGDIAEGYSVSREKKESFPLTVTSAQKNPTAFYLCASSGGWETQYFGPGTRLLVL.

This sequence joins TRBV5-8 and TRBJ1-1; TRBD1 matches 7 bases. V dropped 5 bases and J dropped 5; count of bases not matched to a gene: 12. CDR1 and CDR2 from the germline V gene are SGHTS and YDEGEE. The CDR3 spans 15 residues. The CDR3 here is CASSFTGVKTTEAFF. The CDR3 bases are TGTGCCAGCAGTTTTACAGGGGTTAAGACGACTGAAGCTTTCTTT.

The rearrangement joins TRBV7-9 to TRBJ2-2; D gene unclear. The CDR3 runs to 13 residues. Germline-derived CDR1 and CDR2 are SEHNR and FQNEAQ (reference sequence). Trimming took 3 bases from V and 6 from J, leaving 8 bases between them. The CDR3 bases are TGTGCCAGCAGCTTTATAAGACCCGGGGAGCTGTTTTTT. This encodes CASSFIRPGELFF.

The rearrangement links TRBV6-1 to TRBJ1-6; D is possibly TRBD1 (6 bases). CDR1 is MNHNS and CDR2 is SASEGT in the germline V gene. This CDR3 contains 14 residues. V shed 6 bases and J shed 10 bases, with 16 bases lying between them. The CDR3 reads CASRFQGRGSPLHF. CDR3 bases: TGTGCCAGCAGATTCCAGGGGAGGGGGTCACCCCTCCACTTT.

This clonotype was seen just once. The chain links TRBV19 to TRBJ2-7; D is perhaps TRBD1 (5 bases). Germline assignment: CDR1 LNHDA and CDR2 SQIVND (reference sequence). V lost 4 bases, J lost 5 bases, and 12 bases lay in between. The CDR3 covers 13 residues. The DNA for the CDR3 is TGTGCCAGTAGTACCCAGGGTAACCACGAGCAGTACTTC. Translating it yields CASSTQGNHEQYF. Full variable domain (remainder filled in from reference TRBV19 and TRBJ2-7): DGGITQSPKYLFRKEGQNVTLSCEQNLNHDAMYWYRQDPGQGLRLIYYSQIVNDFQKGDIAEGYSVSREKKESFPLTVTSAQKNPTAFYLCASSTQGNHEQYFGPGTRLTVT.

The V gene is TRBV7-2, the J gene TRBJ2-2, with 10 bases identical to TRBD2. V was clipped by 0 bases and J by 7 bases; unmatched bases: 8. Germline V CDR1 and CDR2: SGHTA, FQGNSA. The CDR3 extends over 17 amino acids. CDR3 sequence: CASSLAGAGGRVGELFF. The CDR3 nucleotides read TGTGCCAGCAGCTTAGCGGGAGCGGGGGGGCGAGTCGGGGAGCTGTTTTTT.

The chain combines TRBV5-4 with TRBJ1-2, with a weak D call TRBD1 (6 bases). The V end lost 6 bases, the J end lost 4 bases, and 22 bases lay between the germline ends. Germline V gene sequence: CDR1 SGHNT, CDR2 YYREEE (reference sequence). This CDR3 comprises 16 residues. CDR3 in DNA: TGTGCCAGCACCCGGGGGGCCACTCGGGGCGGCTATGGCTACACCTTC. Translating it yields CASTRGATRGGYGYTF.

V usage is TRBV20-1 and J usage is TRBJ2-5; D is possibly TRBD1 (6 bases). Deletions cut 5 bases from V and 2 bases from J, with 12 bases between. Germline V gene lookup returns CDR1 DFQATT and CDR2 SNEGSKA (reference sequence). This CDR3 region has 13 residues. CDR3 coding DNA: TGCAGTGCTGTGGACAGCCCTCAAGAGACCCAGTACTTC. As protein: CSAVDSPQETQYF.

This clonotype was found a few times. The rearrangement joins TRBV6-5 to TRBJ2-7; D unclear. Between the trimmed V and J ends, which lost 0 bases and 2 bases, there was a span of 8 bases. The CDR3 has 14 amino acids. Germline V CDR1 and CDR2: MNHEY, SVGAGI. CDR3 nucleotides: TGTGCCAGCAGTTACTCGGCGGCTACCTACGAGCAGTACTTC. As protein: CASSYSAATYEQYF.

This chain joins TRBV15 and TRBJ1-4; the match to TRBD1 covers 9 bases. V lost 3 bases and J lost 2; bases outside the gene matches: 4. Looked up from germline, CDR1 is LNHNV and CDR2 is YYDKDF (reference sequence). The CDR3 is made up of 16 amino acids. The CDR3 protein is CATSSLQGATNEKLFF. In nucleotides, the CDR3 is TGTGCCACCAGCAGCCTACAGGGGGCCACTAATGAAAAACTGTTTTTT.

This clonotype has a handful of counts. J is TRBJ2-4 and V is TRBV20-1; possibly TRBD2 for D (5 bases). The CDR3 is 14 residues long. V lost 0 bases and J lost 6, with 12 bases in between. Germline loops: CDR1 DFQATT, CDR2 SNEGSKA (reference sequence). The CDR3, as DNA: TGCAGTGCTAGAGAACCGGGAAGAGTAAACATTCAGTACTTC. Its protein product is CSAREPGRVNIQYF.

V is TRBV5-1 and J is TRBJ2-1; 8 positions agree with TRBD2. The CDR3 runs to 14 residues. The V gene's germline CDR1 is SGHRS and CDR2 YFSETQ. The V and J ends lost 4 bases and 4 bases, in that order; junction bases with no gene match: 4. The CDR3 here is CASSIRGGYNEQFF. The CDR3 coding sequence is TGCGCCAGCAGCATTCGGGGGGGATACAATGAGCAGTTCTTC.